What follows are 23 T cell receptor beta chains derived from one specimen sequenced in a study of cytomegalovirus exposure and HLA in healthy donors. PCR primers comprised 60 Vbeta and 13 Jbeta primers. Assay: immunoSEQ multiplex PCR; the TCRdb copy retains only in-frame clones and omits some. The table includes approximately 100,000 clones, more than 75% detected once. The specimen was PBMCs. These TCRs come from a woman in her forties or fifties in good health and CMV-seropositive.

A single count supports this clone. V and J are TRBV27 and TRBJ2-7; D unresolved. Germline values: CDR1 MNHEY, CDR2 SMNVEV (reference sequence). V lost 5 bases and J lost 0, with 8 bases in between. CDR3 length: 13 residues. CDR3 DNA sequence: TGTGCCAGCAGTCGCTTCGGCTCCTACGAGCAGTACTTC. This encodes CASSRFGSYEQYF.

The CDR3 nucleotides are TGTGCCAGCAGCCAGGACAGGGGGGAAGAGACCCAGTACTTC. Translating it yields CASSQDRGEETQYF. The rearrangement joins TRBV5-8 to TRBJ2-5; the match to TRBD1 covers 10 bases. The CDR3 runs 14 residues. CDR1 is SGHTS and CDR2 is YDEGEE in the germline V gene. Trimming at V came to 4 bases and at J to 3 bases, leaving 3 bases not matched to a gene.

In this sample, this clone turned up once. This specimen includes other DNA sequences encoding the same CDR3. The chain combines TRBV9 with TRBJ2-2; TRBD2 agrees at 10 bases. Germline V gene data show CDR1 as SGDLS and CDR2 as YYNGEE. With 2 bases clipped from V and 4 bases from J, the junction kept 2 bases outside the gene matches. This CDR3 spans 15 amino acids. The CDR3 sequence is CASSVSGGRTGELFF. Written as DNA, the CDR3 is TGTGCCAGCAGCGTTAGCGGGGGGCGCACCGGGGAGCTGTTTTTT.

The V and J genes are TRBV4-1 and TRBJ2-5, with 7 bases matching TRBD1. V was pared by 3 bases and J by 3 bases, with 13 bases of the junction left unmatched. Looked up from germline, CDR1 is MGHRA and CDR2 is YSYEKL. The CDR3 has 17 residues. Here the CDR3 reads CASSHYWKGAEKETQYF. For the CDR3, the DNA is TGCGCCAGCAGCCATTATTGGAAGGGGGCTGAAAAAGAGACCCAGTACTTC.

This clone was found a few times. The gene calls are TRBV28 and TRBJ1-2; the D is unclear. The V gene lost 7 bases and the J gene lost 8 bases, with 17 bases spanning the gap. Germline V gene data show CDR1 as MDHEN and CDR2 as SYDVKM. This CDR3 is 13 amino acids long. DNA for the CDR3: TGTGCCAGCACCACTAGGGCAGCCGGGGGCTACACCTTC. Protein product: CASTTRAAGGYTF.

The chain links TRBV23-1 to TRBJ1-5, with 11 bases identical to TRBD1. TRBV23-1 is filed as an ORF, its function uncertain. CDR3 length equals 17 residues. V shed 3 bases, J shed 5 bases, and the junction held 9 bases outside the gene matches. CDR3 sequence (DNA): TGCGCCAGCAGTCACCCGTCGGACAGGGGGCCAGATCAGCCCCAGCATTTT. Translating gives CASSHPSDRGPDQPQHF.

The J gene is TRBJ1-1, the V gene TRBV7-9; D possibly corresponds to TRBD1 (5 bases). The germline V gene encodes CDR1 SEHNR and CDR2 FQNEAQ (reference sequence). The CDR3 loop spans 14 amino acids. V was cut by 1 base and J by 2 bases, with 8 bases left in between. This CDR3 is CASSLEDTNTEAFF. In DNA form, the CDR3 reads TGTGCCAGCAGCTTAGAGGACACTAACACTGAAGCTTTCTTT.

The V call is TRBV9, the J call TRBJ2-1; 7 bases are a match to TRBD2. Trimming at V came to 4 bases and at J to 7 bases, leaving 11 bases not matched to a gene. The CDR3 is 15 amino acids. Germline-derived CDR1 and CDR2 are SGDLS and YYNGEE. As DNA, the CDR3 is TGTGCCAGCAGCCTCGCGGGGGAGTGGATAAATGAGCAGTTCTTC. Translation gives CASSLAGEWINEQFF.

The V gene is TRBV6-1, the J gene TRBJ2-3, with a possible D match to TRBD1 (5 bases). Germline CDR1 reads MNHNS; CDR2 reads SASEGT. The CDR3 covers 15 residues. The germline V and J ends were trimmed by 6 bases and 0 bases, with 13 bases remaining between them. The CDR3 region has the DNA TGTGCCAGCAGCCCCAGGGCGGCTAGCACAGATACGCAGTATTTT. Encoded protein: CASSPRAASTDTQYF.

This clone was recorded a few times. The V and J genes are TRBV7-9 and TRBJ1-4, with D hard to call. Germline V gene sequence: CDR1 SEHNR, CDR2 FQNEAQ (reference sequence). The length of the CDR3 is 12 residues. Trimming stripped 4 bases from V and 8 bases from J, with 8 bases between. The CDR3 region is CASSSPREKLFF. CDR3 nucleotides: TGTGCCAGCAGCTCGCCTAGGGAAAAACTGTTTTTT. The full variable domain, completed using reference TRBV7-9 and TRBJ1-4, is DTGVSQNPRHKITKRGQNVTFRCDPISEHNRLYWYRQTLGQGPEFLTYFQNEAQLEKSRLLSDRFSAERPKGSFSTLEIQRTEQGDSAMYLCASSSPREKLFFGSGTQLSVL.

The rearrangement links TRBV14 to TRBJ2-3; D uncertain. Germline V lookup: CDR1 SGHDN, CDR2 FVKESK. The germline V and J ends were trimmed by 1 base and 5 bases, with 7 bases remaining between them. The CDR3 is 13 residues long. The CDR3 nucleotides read TGTGCCAGCAGCCAAGGTACGGGAGATACGCAGTATTTT. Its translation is CASSQGTGDTQYF.

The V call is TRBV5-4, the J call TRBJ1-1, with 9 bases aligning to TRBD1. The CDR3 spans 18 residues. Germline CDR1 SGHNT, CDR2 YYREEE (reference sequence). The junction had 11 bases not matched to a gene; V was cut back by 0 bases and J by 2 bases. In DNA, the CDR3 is TGTGCCAGCAGCTTGGGAGACAGGGGGTTGATTCGAAACACTGAAGCTTTCTTT. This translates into CASSLGDRGLIRNTEAFF. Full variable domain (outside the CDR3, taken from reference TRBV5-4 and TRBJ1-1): ETGVTQSPTHLIKTRGQQVTLRCSSQSGHNTVSWYQQALGQGPQFIFQYYREEENGRGNFPPRFSGLQFPNYSSELNVNALELDDSALYLCASSLGDRGLIRNTEAFFGQGTRLTVV.

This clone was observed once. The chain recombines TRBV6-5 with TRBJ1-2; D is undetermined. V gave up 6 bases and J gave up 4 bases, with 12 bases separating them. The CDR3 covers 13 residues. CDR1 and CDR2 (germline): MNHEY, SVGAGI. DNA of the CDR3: TGTGCCAGCAGCCCCCAGTACCTCTATGGCTACACCTTC. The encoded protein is CASSPQYLYGYTF.

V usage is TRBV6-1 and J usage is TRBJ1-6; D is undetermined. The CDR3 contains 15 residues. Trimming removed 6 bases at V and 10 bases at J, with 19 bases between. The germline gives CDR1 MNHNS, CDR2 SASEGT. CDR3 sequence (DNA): TGTGCCAGCAGGGACGAAGGAGGAGCCAGATCACCCCTCCACTTT. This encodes CASRDEGGARSPLHF.

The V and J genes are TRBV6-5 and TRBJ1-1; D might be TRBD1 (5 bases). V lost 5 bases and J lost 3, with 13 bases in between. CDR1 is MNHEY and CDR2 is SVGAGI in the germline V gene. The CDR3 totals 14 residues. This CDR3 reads CASSPTWGDTEAFF. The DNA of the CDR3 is TGTGCCAGCAGTCCCACATGGGGGGACACTGAAGCTTTCTTT.

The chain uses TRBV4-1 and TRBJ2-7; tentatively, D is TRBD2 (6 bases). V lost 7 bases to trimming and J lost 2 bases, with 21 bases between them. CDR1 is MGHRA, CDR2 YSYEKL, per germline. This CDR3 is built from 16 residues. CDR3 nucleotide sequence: TGCGCCAGCAATCTGGCCCCGGGACTTTCACCCTACGAGCAGTACTTC. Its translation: CASNLAPGLSPYEQYF.

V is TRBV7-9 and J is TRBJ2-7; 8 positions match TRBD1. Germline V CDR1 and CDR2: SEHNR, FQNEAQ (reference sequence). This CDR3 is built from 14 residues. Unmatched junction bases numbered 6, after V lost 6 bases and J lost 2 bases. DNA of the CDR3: TGTGCCAGCAGGGGGGGACAGGTTCCCTACGAGCAGTACTTC. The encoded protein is CASRGGQVPYEQYF.

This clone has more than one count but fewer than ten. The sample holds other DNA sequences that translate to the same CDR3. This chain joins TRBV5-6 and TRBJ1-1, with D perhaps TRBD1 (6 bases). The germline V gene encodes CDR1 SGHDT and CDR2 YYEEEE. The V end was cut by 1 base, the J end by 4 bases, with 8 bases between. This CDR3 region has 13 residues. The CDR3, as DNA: TGTGCCAGCAGCTTGCAAGGGGGCACTGAAGCTTTCTTT. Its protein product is CASSLQGGTEAFF.

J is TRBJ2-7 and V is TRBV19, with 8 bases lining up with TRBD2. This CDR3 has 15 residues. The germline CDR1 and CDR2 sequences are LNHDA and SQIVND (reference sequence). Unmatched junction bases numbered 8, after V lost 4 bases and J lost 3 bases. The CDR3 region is CASSNRGGVNYEQYF. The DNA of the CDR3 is TGTGCCAGTAGTAACCGGGGGGGGGTCAACTACGAGCAGTACTTC.

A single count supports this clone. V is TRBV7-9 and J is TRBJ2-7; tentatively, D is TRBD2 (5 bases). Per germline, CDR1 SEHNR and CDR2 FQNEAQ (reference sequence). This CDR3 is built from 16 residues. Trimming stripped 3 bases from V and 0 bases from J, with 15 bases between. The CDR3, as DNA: TGTGCCAGCAGCTTCAGGTGGACTGGGTCCTCCTACGAGCAGTACTTC. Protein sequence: CASSFRWTGSSYEQYF.

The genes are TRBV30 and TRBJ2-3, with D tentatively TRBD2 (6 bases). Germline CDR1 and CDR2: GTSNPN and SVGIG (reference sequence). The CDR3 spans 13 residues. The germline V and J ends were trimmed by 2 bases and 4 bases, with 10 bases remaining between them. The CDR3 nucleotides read TGTGCCTGGAGTACCAGGAGGGCAGATACGCAGTATTTT. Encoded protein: CAWSTRRADTQYF.

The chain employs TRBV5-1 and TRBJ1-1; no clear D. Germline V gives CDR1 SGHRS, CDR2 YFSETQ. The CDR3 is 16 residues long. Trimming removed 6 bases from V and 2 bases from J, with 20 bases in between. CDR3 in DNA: TGCGCCAGCATCCTGAGCGGCGGACGGAGTAACACTGAAGCTTTCTTT. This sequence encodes CASILSGGRSNTEAFF.

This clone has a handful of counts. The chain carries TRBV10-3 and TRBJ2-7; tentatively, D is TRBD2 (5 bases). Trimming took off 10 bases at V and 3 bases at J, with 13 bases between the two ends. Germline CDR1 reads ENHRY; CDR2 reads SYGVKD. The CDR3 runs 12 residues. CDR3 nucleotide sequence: TGTGCCACTAAGCGTGGGAGCTACGAGCAGTACTTC. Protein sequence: CATKRGSYEQYF.